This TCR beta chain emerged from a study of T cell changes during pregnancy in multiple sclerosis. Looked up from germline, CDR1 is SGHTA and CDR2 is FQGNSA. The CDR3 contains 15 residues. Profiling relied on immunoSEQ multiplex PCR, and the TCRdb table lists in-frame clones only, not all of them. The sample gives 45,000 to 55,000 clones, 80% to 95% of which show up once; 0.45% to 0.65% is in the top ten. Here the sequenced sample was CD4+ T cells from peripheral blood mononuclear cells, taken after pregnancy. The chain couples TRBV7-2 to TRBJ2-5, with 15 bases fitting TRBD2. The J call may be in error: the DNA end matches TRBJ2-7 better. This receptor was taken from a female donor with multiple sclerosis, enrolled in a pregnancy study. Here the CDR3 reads CASSSGLAGGYEQYF. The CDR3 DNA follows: TGTGCCAGCAGCTCGGGACTAGCGGGAGGATACGAGCAGTACTTC.